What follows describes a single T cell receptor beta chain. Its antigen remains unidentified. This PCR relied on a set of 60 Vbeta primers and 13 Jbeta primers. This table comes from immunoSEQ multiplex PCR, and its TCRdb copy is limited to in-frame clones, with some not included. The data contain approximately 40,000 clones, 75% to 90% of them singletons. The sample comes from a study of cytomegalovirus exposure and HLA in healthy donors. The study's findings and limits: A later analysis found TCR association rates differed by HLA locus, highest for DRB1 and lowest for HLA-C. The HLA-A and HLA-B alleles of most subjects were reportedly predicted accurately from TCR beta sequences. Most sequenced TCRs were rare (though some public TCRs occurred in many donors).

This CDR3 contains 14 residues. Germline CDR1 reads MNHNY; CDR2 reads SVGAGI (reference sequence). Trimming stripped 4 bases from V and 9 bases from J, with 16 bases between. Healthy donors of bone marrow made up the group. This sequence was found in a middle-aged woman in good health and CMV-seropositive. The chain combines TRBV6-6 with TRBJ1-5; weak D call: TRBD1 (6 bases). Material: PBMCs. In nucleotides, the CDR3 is TGTGCCAGCAGTTTAGCAGGGGAGCGAGGGCCCCAGCATTTT. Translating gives CASSLAGERGPQHF.